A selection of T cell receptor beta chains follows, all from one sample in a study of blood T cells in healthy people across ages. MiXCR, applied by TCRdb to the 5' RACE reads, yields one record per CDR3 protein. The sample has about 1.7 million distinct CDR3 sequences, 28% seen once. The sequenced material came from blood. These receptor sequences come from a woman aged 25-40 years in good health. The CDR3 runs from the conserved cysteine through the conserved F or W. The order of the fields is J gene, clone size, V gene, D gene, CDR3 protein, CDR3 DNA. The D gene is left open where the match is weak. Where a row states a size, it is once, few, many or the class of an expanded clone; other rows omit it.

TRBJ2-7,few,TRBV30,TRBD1,CAWSAGTGVEQYF,TGTGCCTGGAGTGCGGGGACAGGGGTCGAGCAGTACTTC
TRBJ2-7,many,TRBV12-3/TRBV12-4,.,CASSLSQVSSYEQYF,TGTGCCAGCAGTTTAAGCCAGGTTTCCTCCTACGAGCAGTACTTC
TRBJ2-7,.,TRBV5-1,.,CASRGAVSSYEQYF,TGCGCCAGCAGGGGAGCGGTGAGCTCCTACGAGCAGTACTTC
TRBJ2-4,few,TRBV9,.,CASSAPDGGRDIQYF,TGTGCCAGCAGCGCACCGGACGGGGGCAGAGACATTCAGTACTTC
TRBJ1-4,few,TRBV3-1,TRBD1,CASSQQTGGLATNEKLFF,TGTGCCAGCAGCCAACAGACAGGGGGCCTAGCAACTAATGAAAAACTGTTTTTT
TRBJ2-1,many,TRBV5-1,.,CASSLTGPIYNEQFF,TGCGCCAGCAGCTTGACGGGGCCCATTTACAATGAGCAGTTCTTC
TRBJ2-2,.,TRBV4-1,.,CASRHPGRRTGELFF,TGCGCCAGCAGGCACCCAGGCCGGCGGACCGGGGAGCTGTTTTTT
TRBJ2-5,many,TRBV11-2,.,CASSYAKDLAIQETQYF,TGTGCCAGCAGCTACGCAAAGGATCTTGCGATTCAAGAGACCCAGTACTTC
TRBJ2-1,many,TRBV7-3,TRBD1,CASSSDRGSYNEQFF,TGTGCCAGCAGCTCCGACAGGGGCTCCTACAATGAGCAGTTCTTC
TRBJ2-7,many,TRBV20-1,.,CSASSRLEVVDEQYF,TGCAGTGCTAGCTCGAGATTAGAGGTTGTAGACGAGCAGTACTTC
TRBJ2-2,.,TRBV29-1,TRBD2,CSVLLAELNTGELFF,TGCAGCGTCTTACTAGCGGAGCTTAACACCGGGGAGCTGTTTTTT
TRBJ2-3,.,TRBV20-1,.,CSASVGGISTDTQYF,TGCAGTGCTAGCGTCGGCGGGATTAGCACAGATACGCAGTATTTT
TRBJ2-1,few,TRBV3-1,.,CASSREGSTYNEQFF,TGTGCCAGCAGCCGAGAGGGCAGCACCTACAATGAGCAGTTCTTC
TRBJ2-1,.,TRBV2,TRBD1,CASSGGQRLAYEQFF,TGTGCCAGCAGTGGGGGACAGAGGTTGGCTTATGAGCAGTTCTTC
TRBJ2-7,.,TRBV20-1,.,CSEGPVASYEQYF,TGCAGTGAGGGGCCTGTGGCCTCCTACGAGCAGTACTTC
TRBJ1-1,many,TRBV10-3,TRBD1,CATSDRANTEAFF,TGTGCCACCTCGGACAGGGCGAACACTGAAGCTTTCTTT
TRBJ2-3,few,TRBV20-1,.,CSAEAGATTDTQYF,TGCAGTGCTGAGGCCGGGGCGACCACAGATACGCAGTATTTT
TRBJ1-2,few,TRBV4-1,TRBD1,CASSPSGTGANCGYTF,TGCGCCAGCAGCCCAAGTGGGACAGGGGCTAACTGTGGCTACACCTTC
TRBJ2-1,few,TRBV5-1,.,CASSLAVEQNEQFF,TGCGCCAGCAGCTTGGCCGTAGAGCAGAATGAGCAGTTCTTC
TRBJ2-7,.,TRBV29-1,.,CSVESPILAKTYEQYF,TGCAGCGTTGAAAGTCCGATCCTCGCAAAAACCTACGAGCAGTACTTC
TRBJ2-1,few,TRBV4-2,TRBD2,CASGQVGLYNEQFF,TGTGCCAGCGGCCAAGTGGGACTATACAATGAGCAGTTCTTC
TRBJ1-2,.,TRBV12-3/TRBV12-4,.,CASSPQTGAGYGYTF,TGTGCCAGCAGTCCACAGACAGGTGCTGGCTATGGCTACACCTTC
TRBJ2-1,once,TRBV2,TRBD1,CALERRTGNEQFF,TGTGCCCTCGAGAGGAGGACAGGCAATGAGCAGTTCTTC
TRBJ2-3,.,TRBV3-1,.,CASSRLGGFTDTQYF,TGTGCCAGCAGTCGACTCGGGGGATTTACAGATACGCAGTATTTT
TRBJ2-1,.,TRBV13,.,CASSHPRGGVEQFF,TGTGCCAGCAGCCACCCCAGGGGAGGGGTTGAGCAGTTCTTC
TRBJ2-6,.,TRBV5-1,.,CATQVGTGANVLTF,TGCGCCACCCAAGTGGGGACGGGGGCCAACGTCCTGACTTTC
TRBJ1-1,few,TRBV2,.,CASYGTYTEAFF,TGTGCCAGCTATGGGACTTACACTGAAGCTTTCTTT
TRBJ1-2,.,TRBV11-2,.,CASSPVGGRYGYTF,TGTGCCAGCAGCCCCGTCGGGGGTAGGTATGGCTACACCTTC
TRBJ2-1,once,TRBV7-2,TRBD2,CASSLYSGTSSYNEQFF,TGTGCCAGCAGCCTATATTCCGGGACTAGCTCCTACAATGAGCAGTTCTTC
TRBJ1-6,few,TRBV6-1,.,CASSTESSYNSPLHF,TGTGCCAGCAGTACAGAGAGCTCCTATAATTCACCCCTCCACTTT
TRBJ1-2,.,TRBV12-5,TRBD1,CASGFTGGTGGYTF,TGTGCTAGTGGTTTTACAGGGGGGACGGGCGGCTACACCTTC
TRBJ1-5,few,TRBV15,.,CATSRKGQPQHF,TGTGCCACCAGTAGGAAGGGGCAGCCCCAGCATTTT